This TCR beta chain is drawn from a study of blood T cell repertoires in COVID-19. The overall study: Whether acute or convalescent, the COVID-19 samples came from the United States, Italy and Spain. T cells, B-cell-depleted T cells, or PBMCs supplied cDNA or gDNA.

Original handling: The assay estimated nucleated cells by amplifying reference gene primers. Clones were read by immunoSEQ multiplex PCR, and TCRdb kept only the in-frame ones, dropping some. The V and J calls and clone size are taken from that table; D and trimming were inferred from the DNA. The profile shows roughly 250,000 clones, around four fifths of them singletons. Germline V gene lookup returns CDR1 SGHNT and CDR2 YYREEE (reference sequence). This CDR3 is 14 amino acids long. V was shortened by 4 bases and J by 1 base, with 6 bases between the two germline ends. This receptor was identified in a man over 45 with acute or convalescent COVID-19. The material sequenced was peripheral blood. The chain couples TRBV5-4 to TRBJ2-6; a possible D gene is TRBD2 (6 bases). CDR3 nucleotides: TGTGCCAGCAGCGGGGGGTCTGGGGCCAACGTCCTGACTTTC. Translating it yields CASSGGSGANVLTF.